The text below deals with one T cell receptor beta chain. The sample originates from a study of shared T cell receptors in the human thymus. Clones were sequenced by immunoSEQ multiplex PCR, and TCRdb holds only the in-frame ones, with some missing. Of 540,000 or so clones listed, roughly 74% were seen once; the top ten hold approximately 0.013%. This CDR3 is 14 amino acids long. Germline-derived CDR1 and CDR2 are SGHVS and FQNEAQ. The V gene lost 11 bases and the J gene lost 0 bases, with 16 bases spanning the gap. The sample also formed part of further work on human thymus T cells.

What was sequenced was thymocytes. V is TRBV7-8 and J is TRBJ1-2, with a weak D call TRBD1 (6 bases). This TCR was sampled from a boy in the first two years of life with a congenital heart defect. The CDR3: CAAGGGATNYGYTF. The CDR3 nucleotides read TGTGCCGCCGGCGGGGGGGCCACTAACTATGGCTACACCTTC.